These T cell receptor beta chains were read from a single sample in a study of tumor-infiltrating lymphocytes in primary liver carcinoma. Using its own MiXCR run on the multiplex PCR reads, TCRdb lists one record per CDR3 protein. The profile covers 250,000 to 350,000 distinct CDR3 sequences, with 50% to 60% appearing a single time and 17% taken by the ten largest. Source material: peripheral blood. These receptors were obtained from a woman aged 25 to 39 with primary liver carcinoma and hepatitis B virus infection. Each CDR3 is given with its conserved first and last residue. D genes are given only for firm matches. Only some rows state a clone size, as once, few, many or a class for expanded clones.

j_call v_call clone_size d_call cdr3_aa cdr3_nt
TRBJ2-7 TRBV6-5 many - CASSQGPYYEQYF TGTGCCAGCAGCCAGGGGCCCTACTACGAGCAGTACTTC
TRBJ2-7 TRBV4-3 - - CANSQDGVTYEQYF TGCGCCAACAGCCAAGATGGGGTTACCTACGAGCAGTACTTC
TRBJ1-1 TRBV28 - TRBD1 CASTPPTGVNTEAFF TGTGCCAGCACCCCACCCACAGGGGTGAACACTGAAGCTTTCTTT
TRBJ2-3 TRBV6-6 - TRBD2 CASRRSGGRVSGRASDTQYF TGTGCCAGCAGACGTAGTGGGGGCCGGGTGAGCGGGAGGGCCTCAGATACGCAGTATTTT
TRBJ2-3 TRBV6-5 few - CASSFRPGTDTQYF TGTGCCAGCAGTTTCAGGCCGGGCACAGATACGCAGTATTTT
TRBJ2-5 TRBV5-5 many TRBD1 CASSRGGLTGQETQYF TGTGCCAGCAGCAGAGGGGGCCTAACGGGGCAAGAGACCCAGTACTTC
TRBJ1-5 TRBV4-3 - - CASSHSTGGNQPQHF TGCGCCAGCAGCCACTCCACGGGGGGCAATCAACCCCAGCATTTT
TRBJ2-2 TRBV6-2/TRBV6-3 once - CASSYYAGELLF TGTGCCAGCAGTTATTATGCCGGGGAGCTGCTTTTT
TRBJ2-7 TRBV25-1 - - CASNDTERGTEAYNEQYF TGTGCCAGCAATGACACGGAACGGGGGACAGAGGCCTACAATGAGCAGTACTTC
TRBJ1-2 TRBV29-1 - TRBD1 CYVGQDIPGYTF TGCTACGTTGGACAGGACATACCGGGCTACACCTTC
TRBJ2-1 TRBV21-1 once - CASSKVGHYNEQFF TGTGCCAGCAGCAAAGTCGGTCACTACAATGAGCAGTTCTTC
TRBJ2-7 TRBV6-5 - TRBD1 CASRSRTGSAYEQYF TGTGCCAGCAGATCCCGGACAGGGTCCGCCTACGAGCAGTACTTC
TRBJ2-6 TRBV6-2/TRBV6-3 many - CASSQGFGANVLTF TGTGCCAGCAGTCAGGGTTTTGGGGCCAACGTCCTGACTTTC
TRBJ2-2 TRBV6-4 - - CASATSGGNTGELFF TGTGCCAGCGCGACCAGTGGGGGTAACACCGGGGAGCTGTTTTTT
TRBJ1-4 TRBV10-3 - TRBD1 CTISDGQGEKLFF TGTACCATCAGTGATGGACAGGGTGAAAAACTGTTTTTT
TRBJ2-2 TRBV6-5 - - CASSYVPEGAGELFF TGTGCCAGCAGTTATGTCCCAGAGGGTGCCGGGGAGCTGTTTTTT